This TCR beta chain was obtained from a study of shared T cell receptors in the human thymus. V lost 3 bases and J lost 0; bases outside the gene matches: 15. This CDR3 has 19 residues. CDR1 and CDR2 (germline): SGHDT, YYEEEE. Here immunoSEQ multiplex PCR was the method, and the copy in TCRdb shows in-frame clones only, minus some. The sample lists 720,000 or so clones, 70% to 90% occurring once. The same sample was also studied in work on human thymus T cells. That study adds: Use of V and J genes seemed skewed within the thymic and blood repertoires.

V is TRBV5-6 and J is TRBJ1-2; 9 nucleotides match TRBD1. The TCR was taken from a girl under two years old with a congenital heart defect. Sequenced material: thymocytes. This chain's CDR3 is CASSSTRGNRGHTNYGYTF. The CDR3 coding sequence is TGTGCCAGCAGCTCCACCCGGGGGAACAGGGGGCATACTAACTATGGCTACACCTTC.